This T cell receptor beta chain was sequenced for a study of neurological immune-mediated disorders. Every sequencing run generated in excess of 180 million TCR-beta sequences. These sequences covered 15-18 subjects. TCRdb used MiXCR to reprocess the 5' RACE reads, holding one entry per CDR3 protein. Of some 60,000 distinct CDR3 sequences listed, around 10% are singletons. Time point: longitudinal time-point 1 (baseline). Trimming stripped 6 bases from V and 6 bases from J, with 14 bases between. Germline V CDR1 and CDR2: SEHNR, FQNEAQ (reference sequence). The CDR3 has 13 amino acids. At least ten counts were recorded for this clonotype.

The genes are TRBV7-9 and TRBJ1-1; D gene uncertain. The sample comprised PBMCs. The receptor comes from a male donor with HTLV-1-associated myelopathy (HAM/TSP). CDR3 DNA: TGTGCCAGCAGTTCCGTTCAGGACGCTGAAGCTTTCTTT. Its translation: CASSSVQDAEAFF. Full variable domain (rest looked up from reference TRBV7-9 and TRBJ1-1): DTGVSQNPRHKITKRGQNVTFRCDPISEHNRLYWYRQTLGQGPEFLTYFQNEAQLEKSRLLSDRFSAERPKGSFSTLEIQRTEQGDSAMYLCASSSVQDAEAFFGQGTRLTVV.